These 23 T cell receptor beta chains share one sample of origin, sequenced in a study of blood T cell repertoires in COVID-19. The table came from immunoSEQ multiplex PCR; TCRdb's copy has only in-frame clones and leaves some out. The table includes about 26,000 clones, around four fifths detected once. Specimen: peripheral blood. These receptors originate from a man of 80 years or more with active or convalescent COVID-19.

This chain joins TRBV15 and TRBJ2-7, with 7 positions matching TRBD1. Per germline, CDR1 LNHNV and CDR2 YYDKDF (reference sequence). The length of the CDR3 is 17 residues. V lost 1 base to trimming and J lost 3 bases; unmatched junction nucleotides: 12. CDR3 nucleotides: TGTGCCACCAGCAGAGGACTGGACAGGTGGGACGTCTACGAGCAGTACTTC. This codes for CATSRGLDRWDVYEQYF.

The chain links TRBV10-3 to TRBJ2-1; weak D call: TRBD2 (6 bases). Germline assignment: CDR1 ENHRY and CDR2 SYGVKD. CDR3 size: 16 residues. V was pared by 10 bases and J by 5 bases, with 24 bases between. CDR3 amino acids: CASEGRLTGSHNEQFF. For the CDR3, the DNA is TGTGCCAGCGAAGGGAGGCTGACCGGGTCCCACAATGAGCAGTTCTTC.

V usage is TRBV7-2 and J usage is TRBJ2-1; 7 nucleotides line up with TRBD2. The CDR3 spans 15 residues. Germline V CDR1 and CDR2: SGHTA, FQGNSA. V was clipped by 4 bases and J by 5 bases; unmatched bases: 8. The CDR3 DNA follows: TGTGCCAGCAGCTCTCCACGGCTAGCGGACAATGAGCAGTTCTTC. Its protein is CASSSPRLADNEQFF.

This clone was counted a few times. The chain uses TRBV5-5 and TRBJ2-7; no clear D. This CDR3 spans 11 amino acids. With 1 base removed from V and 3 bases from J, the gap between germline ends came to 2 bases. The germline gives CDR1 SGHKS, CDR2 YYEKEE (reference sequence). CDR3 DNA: TGTGCCAGCAGCTTGTACTACGAGCAGTACTTC. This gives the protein CASSLYYEQYF.

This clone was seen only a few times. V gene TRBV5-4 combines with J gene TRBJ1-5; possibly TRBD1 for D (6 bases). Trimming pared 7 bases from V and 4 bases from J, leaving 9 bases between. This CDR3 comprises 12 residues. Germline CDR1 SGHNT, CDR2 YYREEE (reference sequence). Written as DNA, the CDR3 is TGTGCCAGCCCTGGACAGAATCAGCCCCAGCATTTT. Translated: CASPGQNQPQHF.

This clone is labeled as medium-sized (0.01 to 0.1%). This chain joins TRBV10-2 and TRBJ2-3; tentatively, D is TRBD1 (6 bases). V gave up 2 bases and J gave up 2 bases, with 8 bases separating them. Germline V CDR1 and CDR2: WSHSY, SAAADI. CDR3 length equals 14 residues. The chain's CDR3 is CASSERGNTDTQYF. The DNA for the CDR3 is TGCGCCAGCAGTGAGAGGGGGAACACAGATACGCAGTATTTT.

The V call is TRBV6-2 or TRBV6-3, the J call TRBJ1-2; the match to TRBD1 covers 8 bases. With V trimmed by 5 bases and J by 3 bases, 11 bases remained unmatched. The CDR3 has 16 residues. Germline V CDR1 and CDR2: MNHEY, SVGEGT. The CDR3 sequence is CASSAPGQDVYYGYTF. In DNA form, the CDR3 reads TGTGCCAGCAGTGCGCCGGGACAGGACGTTTACTATGGCTACACCTTC.

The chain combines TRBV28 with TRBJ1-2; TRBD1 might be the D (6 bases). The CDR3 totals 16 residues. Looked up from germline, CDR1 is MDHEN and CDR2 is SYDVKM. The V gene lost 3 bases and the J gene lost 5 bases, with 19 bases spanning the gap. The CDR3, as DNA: TGTGCCAGCAGTTTTACACAGGGCCTCCCCGATTATGGCTACACCTTC. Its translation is CASSFTQGLPDYGYTF.

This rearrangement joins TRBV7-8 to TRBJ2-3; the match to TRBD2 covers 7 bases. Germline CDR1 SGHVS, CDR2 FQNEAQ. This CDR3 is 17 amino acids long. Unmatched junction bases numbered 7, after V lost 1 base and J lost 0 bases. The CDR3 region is CASSLVGLAVSTDTQYF. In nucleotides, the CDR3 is TGTGCCAGCAGCTTAGTTGGCCTAGCGGTTAGCACAGATACGCAGTATTTT.

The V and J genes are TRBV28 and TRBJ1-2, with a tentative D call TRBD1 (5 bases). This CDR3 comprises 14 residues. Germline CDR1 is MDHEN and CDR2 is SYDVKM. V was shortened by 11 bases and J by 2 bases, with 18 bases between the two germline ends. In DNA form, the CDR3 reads TGTGCCCCCTGCGGGCGGGGGAAAAACTATGGCTACACCTTC. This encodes CAPCGRGKNYGYTF.

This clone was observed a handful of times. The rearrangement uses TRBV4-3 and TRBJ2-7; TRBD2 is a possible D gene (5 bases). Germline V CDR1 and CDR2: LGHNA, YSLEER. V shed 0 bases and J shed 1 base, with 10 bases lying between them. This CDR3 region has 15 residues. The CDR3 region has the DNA TGCGCCAGCAGCCAAGAAGTGCGGGCTTCCTACGAGCAGTACTTC. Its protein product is CASSQEVRASYEQYF.

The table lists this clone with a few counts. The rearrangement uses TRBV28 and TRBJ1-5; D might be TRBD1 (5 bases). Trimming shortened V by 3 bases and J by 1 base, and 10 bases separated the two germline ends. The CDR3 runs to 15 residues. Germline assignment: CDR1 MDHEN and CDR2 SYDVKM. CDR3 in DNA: TGTGCCAGCAGTTTTGACAGAAAGAGCAATCAGCCCCAGCATTTT. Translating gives CASSFDRKSNQPQHF.

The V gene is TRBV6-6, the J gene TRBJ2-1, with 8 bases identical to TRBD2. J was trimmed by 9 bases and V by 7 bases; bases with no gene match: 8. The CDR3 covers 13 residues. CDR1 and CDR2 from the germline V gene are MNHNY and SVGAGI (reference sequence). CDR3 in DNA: TGTGCCAGCACTCCATCCGGGGGGGGTGAGCAGTTCTTC. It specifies CASTPSGGGEQFF.

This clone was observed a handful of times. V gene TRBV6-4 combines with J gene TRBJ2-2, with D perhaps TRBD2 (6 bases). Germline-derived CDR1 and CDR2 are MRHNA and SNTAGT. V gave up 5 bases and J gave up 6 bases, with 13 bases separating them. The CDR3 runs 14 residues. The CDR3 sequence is CASSYGPGAGELFF. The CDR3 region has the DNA TGTGCCAGCAGTTACGGGCCGGGGGCCGGGGAGCTGTTTTTT.

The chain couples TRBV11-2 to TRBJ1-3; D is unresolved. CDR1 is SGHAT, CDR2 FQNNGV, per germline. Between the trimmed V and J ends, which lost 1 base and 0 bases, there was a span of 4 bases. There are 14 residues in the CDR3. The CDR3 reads CASSLGLSGNTIYF. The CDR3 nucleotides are TGTGCCAGCAGCTTAGGACTCTCTGGAAACACCATATATTTT.

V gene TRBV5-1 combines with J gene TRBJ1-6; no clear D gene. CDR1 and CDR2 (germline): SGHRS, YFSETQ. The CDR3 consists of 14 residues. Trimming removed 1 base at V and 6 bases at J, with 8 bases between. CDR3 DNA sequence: TGCGCCAGCAGCTTGACAGTGACTAATTCACCCCTCCACTTT. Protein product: CASSLTVTNSPLHF.

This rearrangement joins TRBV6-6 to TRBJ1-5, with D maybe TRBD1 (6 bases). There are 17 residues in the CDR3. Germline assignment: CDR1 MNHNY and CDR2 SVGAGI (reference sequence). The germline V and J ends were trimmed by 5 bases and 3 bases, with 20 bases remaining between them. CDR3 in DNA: TGTGCCAGCAGTCTCCTCCGGGACAAAAACTTCAATCAGCCCCAGCATTTT. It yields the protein CASSLLRDKNFNQPQHF.

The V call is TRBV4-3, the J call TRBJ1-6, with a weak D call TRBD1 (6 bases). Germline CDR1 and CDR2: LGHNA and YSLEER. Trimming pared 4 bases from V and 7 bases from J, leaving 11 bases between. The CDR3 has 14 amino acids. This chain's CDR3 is CASSLGTRNSPLHF. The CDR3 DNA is TGCGCCAGCAGCCTCGGGACAAGAAATTCACCCCTCCACTTT.

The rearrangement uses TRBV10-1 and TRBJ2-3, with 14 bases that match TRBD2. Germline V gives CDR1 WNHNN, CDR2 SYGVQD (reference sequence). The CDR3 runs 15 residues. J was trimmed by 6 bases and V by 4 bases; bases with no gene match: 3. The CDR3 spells CASSGTSGRPDTQYF. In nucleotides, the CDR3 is TGCGCCAGCAGTGGGACTAGCGGGAGGCCCGATACGCAGTATTTT.

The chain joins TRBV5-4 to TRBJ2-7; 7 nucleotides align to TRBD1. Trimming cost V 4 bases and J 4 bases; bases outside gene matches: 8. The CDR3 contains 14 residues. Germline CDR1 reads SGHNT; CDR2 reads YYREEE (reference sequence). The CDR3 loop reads CASSHGQDPYEQYF. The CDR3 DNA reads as TGTGCCAGCAGCCATGGACAGGATCCGTACGAGCAGTACTTC. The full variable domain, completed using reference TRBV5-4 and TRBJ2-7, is ETGVTQSPTHLIKTRGQQVTLRCSSQSGHNTVSWYQQALGQGPQFIFQYYREEENGRGNFPPRFSGLQFPNYSSELNVNALELDDSALYLCASSHGQDPYEQYFGPGTRLTVT.

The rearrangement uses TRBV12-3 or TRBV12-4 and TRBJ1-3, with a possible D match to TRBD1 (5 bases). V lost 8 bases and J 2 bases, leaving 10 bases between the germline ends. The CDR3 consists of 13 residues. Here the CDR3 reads CASRRGAGNTIYF. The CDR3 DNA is TGTGCCAGCCGCCGGGGGGCTGGAAACACCATATATTTT.

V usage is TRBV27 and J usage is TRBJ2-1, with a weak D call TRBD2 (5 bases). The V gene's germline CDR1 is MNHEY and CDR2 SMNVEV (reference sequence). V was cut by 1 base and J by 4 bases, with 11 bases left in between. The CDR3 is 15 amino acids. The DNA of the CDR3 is TGTGCCAGCAGTTTATGGGGAGACGGTTACAATGAGCAGTTCTTC. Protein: CASSLWGDGYNEQFF.

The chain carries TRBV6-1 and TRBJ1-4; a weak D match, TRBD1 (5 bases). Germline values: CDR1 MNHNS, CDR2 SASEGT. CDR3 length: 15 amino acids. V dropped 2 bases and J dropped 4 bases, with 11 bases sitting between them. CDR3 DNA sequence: TGTGCCAGCAGTGAATGGATGCAGGGTAATGAAAAACTGTTTTTT. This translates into CASSEWMQGNEKLFF.